What follows are 16 T cell receptor beta chains derived from one specimen sequenced in a study of identifying expanded T cells in peripheral blood. Using immunoSEQ multiplex PCR, the repertoire was profiled, and TCRdb retains in-frame clones only, with some absent. The sample lists approximately 100,000 clones, roughly 89% occurring once. Sequenced material: blood. The receptors derive from a person between 18 and 69 years old in good health.

This clone has more than one count but fewer than ten. This sequence joins TRBV6-4 and TRBJ2-3, with 10 bases that match TRBD2. Germline V gene sequence: CDR1 MRHNA, CDR2 SNTAGT. This CDR3 is 14 amino acids long. Trimming at V came to 6 bases and at J to 1 base, leaving 1 base not matched to a gene. The CDR3 bases are TGTGCCAGCAGCGGGACTAGCGGCACAGATACGCAGTATTTT. Translated, it gives CASSGTSGTDTQYF.

The chain couples TRBV9 to TRBJ2-1; 10 bases line up with TRBD1. CDR1 is SGDLS, CDR2 YYNGEE, per germline. J was trimmed by 6 bases and V by 0 bases; bases with no gene match: 3. The CDR3 consists of 15 residues. CDR3 protein: CASSVGGQGSNEQFF. In DNA, the CDR3 is TGTGCCAGCAGCGTAGGGGGACAGGGGTCCAATGAGCAGTTCTTC.

The J gene is TRBJ1-2, the V gene TRBV2, with D tentatively TRBD1 (6 bases). There are 16 residues in the CDR3. V lost 3 bases and J 0 bases, leaving 14 bases between the germline ends. Germline V gene sequence: CDR1 SNHLY, CDR2 FYNNEI. The CDR3 loop is CASSESWGATNYGYTF. The CDR3 nucleotides read TGTGCCAGCAGTGAGTCTTGGGGGGCTACTAACTATGGCTACACCTTC.

The chain combines TRBV2 with TRBJ1-5, with TRBD1 as a possible D gene (5 bases). Germline V gives CDR1 SNHLY, CDR2 FYNNEI. Trimming pared 3 bases from V and 11 bases from J, leaving 20 bases between. The CDR3 is 15 residues long. The CDR3 loop is CASSEWGGGGVTQHF. The CDR3 DNA follows: TGTGCCAGCAGTGAGTGGGGCGGGGGGGGTGTGACCCAGCATTTT. Together with reference TRBV2 and TRBJ1-5, the CDR3 gives the full variable domain: EPEVTQTPSHQVTQMGQEVILRCVPISNHLYFYWYRQILGQKVEFLVSFYNNEISEKSEIFDDQFSVERPDGSNFTLKIRSTKLEDSAMYFCASSEWGGGGVTQHFGDGTRLSIL.

This chain connects TRBV18 to TRBJ2-1; D possibly matches TRBD1 or TRBD2 (5 bases each). The ends were cut back, 1 base at V and 8 bases at J, with 9 bases in the middle. In germline, CDR1 is KGHSH, CDR2 LQKENI. The CDR3 spans 13 residues. CDR3 residues: CASSPQGRDEQFF. The DNA for the CDR3 is TGTGCCAGCTCACCACAGGGGCGGGATGAGCAGTTCTTC.

There are a few counts of this clone. V gene TRBV28 combines with J gene TRBJ1-6, with D hard to call. This CDR3 spans 15 amino acids. Per the germline V gene, CDR1 is MDHEN and CDR2 is SYDVKM. V was pared by 7 bases and J by 0 bases, with 10 bases between. CDR3 amino acids: CASKTRNSYNSPLHF. In DNA, the CDR3 is TGTGCCAGCAAAACCCGGAACTCCTATAATTCACCCCTCCACTTT.

The gene calls are TRBV2 and TRBJ2-3; 11 nucleotides agree with TRBD2. J gave up 1 base and V 4 bases, and 4 bases lay outside the gene matches. The CDR3 is 16 amino acids. Per germline, CDR1 SNHLY and CDR2 FYNNEI. For the CDR3, the DNA is TGTGCCAGCAGTGGTCTAGCGGGGGGTGGCACAGATACGCAGTATTTT. Its translation: CASSGLAGGGTDTQYF.

A remark on this clone: Possible read error: a much larger clone is one base away. The chain is built from TRBV19 and TRBJ1-1, with 7 bases that match TRBD1. This CDR3 has 13 amino acids. V was pared by 7 bases and J by 0 bases, with 2 bases of the junction left unmatched. The germline V gene encodes CDR1 LNHDA and CDR2 SQIVND (reference sequence). The CDR3 nucleotides read TGTGCCAGTAAGGGACAGATGAACACTGAAGCTTTCTTT. It codes for CASKGQMNTEAFF.

J is TRBJ1-2 and V is TRBV10-3, with a weak D call TRBD1 (6 bases). Germline CDR1 ENHRY, CDR2 SYGVKD. The CDR3 has 15 amino acids. Trimming removed 4 bases from V and 4 bases from J, with 16 bases in between. The CDR3 spells CAISGGGDKAYGYTF. The CDR3 bases are TGTGCCATCAGTGGGGGAGGGGACAAGGCCTATGGCTACACCTTC.

This clone was observed a single time. This chain uses TRBV29-1 with TRBJ1-2, with TRBD1 matching 7 bases. V gave up 2 bases and J gave up 1 base; unmatched junction bases: 16. CDR1 is SQVTM, CDR2 ANQGSEA, per germline. The CDR3 has 18 amino acids. The CDR3: CSVEPIGFGTDFNYGYTF. CDR3 DNA: TGCAGCGTTGAACCGATCGGGTTCGGGACAGATTTTAACTATGGCTACACCTTC.

The gene calls are TRBV6-5 and TRBJ2-3; 12 nucleotides agree with TRBD2. Germline trimming cut 6 bases from V and 6 bases from J; bases unmatched to any gene: 7. The CDR3 length is 15 residues. The germline gives CDR1 MNHEY, CDR2 SVGAGI. The CDR3 sequence is CASSPSGGASDTQYF. The CDR3 coding sequence is TGTGCCAGCAGCCCTAGCGGGGGGGCCTCGGATACGCAGTATTTT.

The V gene is TRBV11-1, the J gene TRBJ1-2, with a possible D match to TRBD1 (6 bases). The CDR3 runs to 12 residues. V was cut by 0 bases and J by 7 bases, with 6 bases left in between. Germline V gives CDR1 SGHAT, CDR2 FQDESV (reference sequence). Written as DNA, the CDR3 is TGTGCCAGCAGCTTAGCGGGGGCTGGCTACACCTTC. This sequence encodes CASSLAGAGYTF.

This clone was observed once. V and J are TRBV5-1 and TRBJ2-3; 7 positions match TRBD1. V lost 4 bases to trimming and J lost 5 bases; unmatched junction nucleotides: 4. CDR1 and CDR2 (germline): SGHRS, YFSETQ. The CDR3 loop spans 13 amino acids. The CDR3 is CASSRRQGDTQYF. The CDR3, as DNA: TGCGCCAGCAGCCGACGACAGGGAGATACGCAGTATTTT.

The chain is built from TRBV11-2 and TRBJ1-1; TRBD1 matches 7 bases. Per germline, CDR1 SGHAT and CDR2 FQNNGV. This CDR3 has 13 amino acids. Trimming took 5 bases from V and 8 from J; bases not matched to a gene: 8. The CDR3 loop is CASSQGVLAEAFF. The CDR3 nucleotides read TGTGCCAGCAGCCAGGGGGTTCTCGCAGAAGCTTTCTTT.

The V and J genes are TRBV21-1 and TRBJ1-1; TRBD1 reflects the table's D call only, with no check against the DNA. TRBV21-1 is a listed pseudogene. The CDR3 sequence is 16 residues long. This chain's CDR3 is CASSNQNRELSTEAFF. The CDR3 DNA reads as TGTGCCAGCAGCAACCAAAACAGGGAATTGAGCACTGAAGCTTTCTTT.

The V call is TRBV7-2, the J call TRBJ1-5, with TRBD1 matching 7 bases. J was trimmed by 3 bases and V by 1 base; bases with no gene match: 9. The CDR3 consists of 17 residues. Germline values: CDR1 SGHTA, CDR2 FQGNSA. CDR3 DNA: TGTGCCAGCAGCTTAGAAGGGGACAGAGGGTTCAATCAGCCCCAGCATTTT. This sequence encodes CASSLEGDRGFNQPQHF. The complete variable domain, with remaining parts taken from reference TRBV7-2 and TRBJ1-5, reads GAGVSQSPSNKVTEKGKDVELRCDPISGHTALYWYRQSLGQGLEFLIYFQGNSAPDKSGLPSDRFSAERTGGSVSTLTIQRTQQEDSAVYLCASSLEGDRGFNQPQHFGDGTRLSIL.